This T cell receptor beta chain derives from a study of cytomegalovirus exposure and HLA in healthy donors. Points from the study as a whole: Indistinguishable V segments, including TRBV6-2 and TRBV6-3, were excluded.

This clone was picked up a small number of times. Its target is not known. J lost 7 bases, V lost 1 base, and 8 bases had no gene match. CDR3 length: 15 residues. Germline-derived CDR1 and CDR2 are LGHNA and YSLEER. With 60 Vbeta and 13 Jbeta primers, the PCR was carried out. Methods used by the authors: Later analysis identified roughly 82 million unique TCR beta chains, roughly 11 million shared. Measured with immunoSEQ multiplex PCR; TCRdb has only the in-frame clones, and not every one. That table furnishes V, J and clone size, whereas the DNA furnished D and trimming. Of 100,000 to 150,000 clones in the sample, about 10% were seen once.

V usage is TRBV4-3 and J usage is TRBJ1-2; the match to TRBD1 covers 8 bases. This sequence originates from a woman aged 40 to 50 in good health and CMV-seropositive. Sequenced sample: PBMCs. The CDR3 here is CASSQVTSGGSGYTF. CDR3 nucleotides: TGCGCCAGCAGCCAAGTCACTTCAGGGGGCTCTGGCTACACCTTC.